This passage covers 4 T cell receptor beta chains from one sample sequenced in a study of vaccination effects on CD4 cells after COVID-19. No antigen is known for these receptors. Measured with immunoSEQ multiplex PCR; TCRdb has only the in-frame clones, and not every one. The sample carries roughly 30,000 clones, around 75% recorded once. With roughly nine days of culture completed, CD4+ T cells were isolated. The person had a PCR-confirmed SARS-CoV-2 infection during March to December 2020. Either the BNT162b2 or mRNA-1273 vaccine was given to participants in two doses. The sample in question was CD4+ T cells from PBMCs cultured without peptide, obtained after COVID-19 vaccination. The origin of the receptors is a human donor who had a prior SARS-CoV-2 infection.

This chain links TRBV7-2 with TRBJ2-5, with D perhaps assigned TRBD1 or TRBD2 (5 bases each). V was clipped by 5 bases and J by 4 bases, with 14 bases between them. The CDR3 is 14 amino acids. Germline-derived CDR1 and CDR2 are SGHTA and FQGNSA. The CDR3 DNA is TGTGCCAGCAGCAGGGGAGATACGGGAGAGACCCAGTACTTC. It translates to CASSRGDTGETQYF.

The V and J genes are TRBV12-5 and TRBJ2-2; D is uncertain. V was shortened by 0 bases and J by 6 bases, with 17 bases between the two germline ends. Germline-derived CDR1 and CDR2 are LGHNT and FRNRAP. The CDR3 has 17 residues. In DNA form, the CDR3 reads TGTGCTAGTGGTTTGGTAATTTTAAGGATACAACCCGGGGAGCTGTTTTTT. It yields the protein CASGLVILRIQPGELFF.

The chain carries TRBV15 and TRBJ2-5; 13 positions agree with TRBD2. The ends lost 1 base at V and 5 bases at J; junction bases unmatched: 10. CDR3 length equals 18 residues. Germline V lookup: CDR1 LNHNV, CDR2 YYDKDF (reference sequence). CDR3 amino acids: CATSRGELAGGFWETQYF. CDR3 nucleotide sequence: TGTGCCACCAGCAGAGGAGAACTAGCGGGGGGGTTCTGGGAGACCCAGTACTTC.

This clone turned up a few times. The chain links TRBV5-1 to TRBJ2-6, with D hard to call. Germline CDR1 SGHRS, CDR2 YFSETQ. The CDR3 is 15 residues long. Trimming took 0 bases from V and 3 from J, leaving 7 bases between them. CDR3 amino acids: CASSLAADGANVLTF. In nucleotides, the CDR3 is TGCGCCAGCAGCTTGGCGGCGGATGGGGCCAACGTCCTGACTTTC. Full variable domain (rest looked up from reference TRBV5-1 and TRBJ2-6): KAGVTQTPRYLIKTRGQQVTLSCSPISGHRSVSWYQQTPGQGLQFLFEYFSETQRNKGNFPGRFSGRQFSNSRSEMNVSTLELGDSALYLCASSLAADGANVLTFGAGSRLTVL.